These 32 T cell receptor beta chains were sequenced from one sample in a study of T cells in Graves' hyperthyroidism and ophthalmopathy. Regions amplified from RNA transcripts were the TCR beta CDR3 regions. With the HTBI primer set, the TCR CDR3 went through a first round of RT-PCR. A single record per CDR3 protein comes from TCRdb applying MiXCR to the multiplex PCR reads. The repertoire has around 580,000 distinct CDR3 sequences, approximately 15% of them found once; the top ten carry roughly 18%. Sequencing input: blood. The receptors here all came from a woman aged 18-30 years with Graves' hyperthyroidism.

About this clonotype itself: A much more abundant neighbour one base away suggests this may be a read error. This CDR3 is missing its conserved last phenylalanine or tryptophan, likely due to a read error. The chain uses TRBV2 and TRBJ2-5; 13 nucleotides line up with TRBD2. Germline V gives CDR1 SNHLY, CDR2 FYNNEI. The V and J ends lost 6 bases and 5 bases, in that order; junction bases with no gene match: 12. The CDR3 length is 17 residues. The CDR3: CASRKRTSGSTGETQYI. The CDR3 DNA reads as TGTGCCAGCAGAAAGCGGACTAGCGGGAGTACAGGGGAGACCCAGTACATC.

This clonotype was seen a few times. The chain links TRBV24-1 to TRBJ2-3, with D possibly TRBD2 on 6 matching bases. V gave up 3 bases and J gave up 4 bases, with 16 bases separating them. Germline V gene lookup returns CDR1 KGHDR and CDR2 SFDVKD. This CDR3 is 16 amino acids long. CDR3 region: CATSDRAGPSADTQYF. The CDR3 coding sequence is TGTGCCACCAGTGATCGGGCGGGGCCTAGCGCAGATACGCAGTATTTT.

This chain uses TRBV6-1 with TRBJ2-7; D is possibly TRBD1 (6 bases). Trimming cost V 5 bases and J 6 bases, with 14 bases left between them. The CDR3 has 13 residues. CDR1 and CDR2 (germline): MNHNS, SASEGT. DNA of the CDR3: TGTGCCAGCAGTACAGGGCCAAAGGGCGAGCAGTACTTC. Protein: CASSTGPKGEQYF.

This clonotype came up once. The rearrangement joins TRBV6-2 or TRBV6-3 to TRBJ2-1, with D perhaps being TRBD1 or TRBD2 (6 bases each). Germline V gene lookup returns CDR1 MNHEY and CDR2 SVGEGT. Between the trimmed V and J ends, which lost 4 bases and 8 bases, there was a span of 18 bases. The CDR3 consists of 15 residues. Here the CDR3 DNA reads TGTGCCAGCAGTTCCGGGGGCGCGGGAAGCGATGAGCAGTTCTTC. Its protein is CASSSGGAGSDEQFF.

This clonotype was counted between two and nine times. CDR3 sequence: CASSQGLGDSPLHF. As DNA, the CDR3 is TGTGCCAGCAGCCAAGGATTGGGGGATTCACCCCTCCACTTT. V gene TRBV3-1 combines with J gene TRBJ1-6, with D tentatively TRBD1 (5 bases). Trimming stripped 1 base from V and 8 bases from J, with 9 bases between. From germline, CDR1 is LGHDT and CDR2 YNNKEL (reference sequence). The CDR3 has 14 amino acids.

This clonotype showed up many times. The chain links TRBV4-2 to TRBJ1-5, with D unresolved. Germline loops: CDR1 LGHNA, CDR2 YNFKEQ. The CDR3 is 16 amino acids. Trimming stripped 0 bases from V and 0 bases from J, with 9 bases between. CDR3 region: CASSQDRQDSNQPQHF. DNA of the CDR3: TGTGCCAGCAGCCAAGATAGGCAGGATAGCAATCAGCCCCAGCATTTT.

There are a few counts of this clonotype. The gene calls are TRBV11-2 and TRBJ1-1; no reliable D call. The germline gives CDR1 SGHAT, CDR2 FQNNGV. The ends were cut back, 8 bases at V and 2 bases at J, with 15 bases in the middle. The CDR3 totals 14 residues. The CDR3 sequence: CASLLWDGNTEAFF. Written as DNA, the CDR3 is TGTGCCAGCCTATTGTGGGATGGAAACACTGAAGCTTTCTTT. The entire variable domain, with the rest obtained from reference TRBV11-2 and TRBJ1-1, is as follows: EAGVAQSPRYKIIEKRQSVAFWCNPISGHATLYWYQQILGQGPKLLIQFQNNGVVDDSQLPKDRFSAERLKGVDSTLKIQPAKLEDSAVYLCASLLWDGNTEAFFGQGTRLTVV.

This clonotype was seen at least ten times. The V call is TRBV28, the J call TRBJ2-5; 12 bases line up with TRBD2. V shed 3 bases and J 2 bases; nucleotides not matched to a gene: 4. The CDR3 spans 16 residues. The germline CDR1 and CDR2 sequences are MDHEN and SYDVKM. This chain's CDR3 is CASSFLAGGRQETQYF. The CDR3 region has the DNA TGTGCCAGCAGTTTTCTAGCGGGAGGGCGGCAAGAGACCCAGTACTTC.

This clonotype was recorded at least ten times. The chain employs TRBV6-5 and TRBJ1-2; D gene uncertain. Germline assignment: CDR1 MNHEY and CDR2 SVGAGI. The length of the CDR3 is 16 residues. V lost 0 bases and J lost 6, with 17 bases in between. In DNA form, the CDR3 reads TGTGCCAGCAGTTACTCCATTGGAAGGTTCGTCGATGGCTACACCTTC. Translating it yields CASSYSIGRFVDGYTF.

This clonotype was recorded many times. V is TRBV7-8 and J is TRBJ2-3, with TRBD2 identical over 13 bases. Trimming removed 5 bases from V and 3 bases from J; junction bases left unmatched: 5. Germline V gives CDR1 SGHVS, CDR2 FQNEAQ. This CDR3 has 16 residues. Written as DNA, the CDR3 is TGTGCCAGCAGCGAAGGGACTAGCGGGAAAACAGATACGCAGTATTTT. The encoded protein is CASSEGTSGKTDTQYF.

This chain connects TRBV4-3 to TRBJ2-3; a weak D match, TRBD2 (5 bases). This CDR3 is 15 amino acids long. Germline V gene data show CDR1 as LGHNA and CDR2 as YSLEER. Trimming took off 5 bases at V and 1 base at J, with 13 bases between the two ends. CDR3 sequence (DNA): TGCGCCAGCAGCTTTACCGGGGTCCGCACAGATACGCAGTATTTT. This codes for CASSFTGVRTDTQYF.

There are a few counts of this clonotype. V usage is TRBV7-9 and J usage is TRBJ1-5; D might be TRBD1 (5 bases). V dropped 3 bases and J dropped 6 bases, with 9 bases sitting between them. Per germline, CDR1 SEHNR and CDR2 FQNEAQ (reference sequence). This CDR3 spans 13 amino acids. The CDR3 loop reads CASSLMGVQPQHF. The CDR3 bases are TGTGCCAGCAGCTTGATGGGGGTTCAGCCCCAGCATTTT. Based on the CDR3 plus reference TRBV7-9 and TRBJ1-5, the full variable domain is DTGVSQNPRHKITKRGQNVTFRCDPISEHNRLYWYRQTLGQGPEFLTYFQNEAQLEKSRLLSDRFSAERPKGSFSTLEIQRTEQGDSAMYLCASSLMGVQPQHFGDGTRLSIL.

In this sample, this clonotype turned up a few times. This chain joins TRBV7-8 and TRBJ2-3, with 13 positions matching TRBD2. Trimming removed 6 bases from V and 2 bases from J; junction bases left unmatched: 11. CDR1 is SGHVS, CDR2 FQNEAQ, per germline. CDR3 length equals 18 residues. CDR3 loop: CASRTGTSGTYHTDTQYF. In DNA form, the CDR3 reads TGTGCCAGCAGGACTGGGACTAGCGGGACATACCACACAGATACGCAGTATTTT.

This rearrangement joins TRBV30 to TRBJ2-1; a weak D match, TRBD1 (5 bases). Germline assignment: CDR1 GTSNPN and CDR2 SVGIG (reference sequence). The CDR3 sequence is 11 residues long. The V and J ends lost 8 bases and 7 bases respectively, with 12 bases between them. The CDR3 bases are TGTGCCAGCTCAGGGCAAAATGAGCAGTTCTTC. As protein: CASSGQNEQFF.

This clonotype has ten or more counts. The chain combines TRBV28 with TRBJ2-2; TRBD2 matches 8 bases. Trimming took 1 base from V and 1 from J; bases not matched to a gene: 2. The CDR3 runs to 16 residues. Germline CDR1 reads MDHEN; CDR2 reads SYDVKM. The CDR3 sequence: CASSLLAGRNTGELFF. CDR3 DNA: TGTGCCAGCAGTTTATTAGCGGGAAGGAACACCGGGGAGCTGTTTTTT.

This clonotype was recorded a few times. V is TRBV10-2 and J is TRBJ2-1; no clear D gene. Germline loops: CDR1 WSHSY, CDR2 SAAADI. The CDR3 totals 14 residues. V lost 7 bases and J 0 bases, leaving 10 bases between the germline ends. The CDR3 coding sequence is TGCGCCAGCAATTTTCAAGGCTCCTACAATGAGCAGTTCTTC. It specifies CASNFQGSYNEQFF.

This clonotype was seen only a few times. The CDR3 bases are TGTGCCAGCAGCCTACTTGCTGGCATTCAGTACTTC. Amino acid sequence: CASSLLAGIQYF. The V call is TRBV3-1, the J call TRBJ2-4; no definite D call. CDR3 length: 12 residues. Trimming shortened V by 4 bases and J by 9 bases, and 10 bases separated the two germline ends. The germline CDR1 and CDR2 sequences are LGHDT and YNNKEL (reference sequence).

The chain carries TRBV20-1 and TRBJ1-5; 7 positions agree with TRBD1. Trimming cost V 5 bases and J 4 bases; bases outside gene matches: 11. The V gene's germline CDR1 is DFQATT and CDR2 SNEGSKA (reference sequence). The CDR3 totals 15 residues. The CDR3 bases are TGCAGTGCTGGGCAGTACAGGGGAAGGAATCAGCCCCAGCATTTT. Protein: CSAGQYRGRNQPQHF.

The table lists this clonotype with a few counts. The CDR3 loop reads CASSQERQVRGMAGGTDTQYF. The CDR3 coding sequence is TGTGCCAGCAGCCAAGAAAGGCAGGTCAGGGGGATGGCGGGAGGCACAGATACGCAGTATTTT. The chain links TRBV4-2 to TRBJ2-3; either TRBD1 or TRBD2 may supply D (7 bases each). V was trimmed by 0 bases and J by 1 base, leaving 26 bases between them. CDR1 and CDR2 (germline): LGHNA, YNFKEQ. The CDR3 runs 21 residues.

This clonotype turned up a few times. V is TRBV18 and J is TRBJ1-6; 10 bases agree with TRBD1. This CDR3 is 15 amino acids long. Germline V gene lookup returns CDR1 KGHSH and CDR2 LQKENI. After removal of 3 bases from V and 9 bases from J, the junction contained 5 bases not matched to a gene. DNA of the CDR3: TGTGCCAGCTCACCTTTGACAGGGGGCGTTTCACCCCTCCACTTT. Translating gives CASSPLTGGVSPLHF.

The chain combines TRBV13 with TRBJ2-5; D is perhaps TRBD2 (5 bases). The CDR3 totals 12 residues. In germline, CDR1 is PRHDT, CDR2 FYEKMQ (reference sequence). Trimming shortened V by 0 bases and J by 13 bases, and 12 bases separated the two germline ends. CDR3 region: CASSLGAGPMYF. DNA for the CDR3: TGTGCCAGCAGCTTAGGTGCGGGCCCGATGTACTTC. The full variable domain, its missing parts supplied by reference TRBV13 and TRBJ2-5, is AAGVIQSPRHLIKEKRETATLKCYPIPRHDTVYWYQQGPGQDPQFLISFYEKMQSDKGSIPDRFSAQQFSDYHSELNMSSLELGDSALYFCASSLGAGPMYFGPGTRLLVL.

The J gene is TRBJ2-1, the V gene TRBV5-1; the D gene could be TRBD1 or TRBD2 (6 bases each). Germline CDR1 and CDR2: SGHRS and YFSETQ. Trimming removed 4 bases at V and 5 bases at J, with 13 bases between. The CDR3 runs 14 residues. Here the CDR3 reads CASSVRGVDNEQFF. CDR3 coding DNA: TGCGCCAGCAGCGTAAGGGGGGTCGACAATGAGCAGTTCTTC.

This clonotype was recorded at least ten times. This chain uses TRBV5-8 with TRBJ2-3, with TRBD1 identical over 9 bases. Germline trimming cut 8 bases from V and 0 bases from J; bases unmatched to any gene: 10. This CDR3 has 16 residues. The germline V gene has CDR1 SGHTS and CDR2 YDEGEE. The CDR3 loop is CASDRGTGASTDTQYF. For the CDR3, the DNA is TGTGCCAGTGACAGGGGGACAGGAGCCAGCACAGATACGCAGTATTTT.

The gene calls are TRBV7-2 and TRBJ2-7, with TRBD2 identical over 8 bases. V lost 5 bases to trimming and J lost 3 bases; unmatched junction nucleotides: 6. In germline, CDR1 is SGHTA, CDR2 FQGNSA. The CDR3 spans 14 residues. CDR3 sequence (DNA): TGTGCCAGCAGCCCCGGGACTAGGGTCTACGAGCAGTACTTC. Its protein product is CASSPGTRVYEQYF.

A single count supports this clonotype. With a much larger clone just one base away, this may be a read error. The V and J genes are TRBV9 and TRBJ1-3, with D tentatively TRBD1 (6 bases). Looked up from germline, CDR1 is SGDLS and CDR2 is YYNGEE. The CDR3 has 15 amino acids. The CDR3 coding sequence is TGTGCCAGCAGCGTAGGCGGGGGCTCTGGAGACACCATATATTTT. Translated: CASSVGGGSGDTIYF.

Ten or more counts support this clonotype. CDR3 amino acids: CASSYTGAGDSKVLGYGYTF. The CDR3 DNA reads as TGTGCCAGCAGTTACACCGGGGCGGGGGACAGTAAGGTCCTGGGGTATGGCTACACCTTC. The V gene is TRBV6-5, the J gene TRBJ1-2; TRBD1 matches 7 bases. Germline V CDR1 and CDR2: MNHEY, SVGAGI. The length of the CDR3 is 20 residues. With 2 bases clipped from V and 5 bases from J, the junction kept 23 bases outside the gene matches.

This clonotype appeared a few times. V gene TRBV20-1 combines with J gene TRBJ2-7; D uncertain. This CDR3 contains 12 residues. V was trimmed by 5 bases and J by 2 bases, leaving 10 bases between them. Germline values: CDR1 DFQATT, CDR2 SNEGSKA (reference sequence). CDR3 sequence reads: CSAVALPYEQYF. The DNA for the CDR3 is TGCAGTGCTGTCGCCCTCCCCTACGAGCAGTACTTC.

This clonotype was counted only a few times. The chain employs TRBV6-1 and TRBJ1-4; D gene ambiguous. The germline CDR1 and CDR2 sequences are MNHNS and SASEGT. The germline V and J ends were trimmed by 8 bases and 4 bases, with 17 bases remaining between them. This CDR3 comprises 15 residues. CDR3 amino acids: CASGQVVSLNEKLFF. The CDR3 DNA sequence: TGTGCCAGCGGCCAGGTAGTCAGCCTTAATGAAAAACTGTTTTTT.

This clonotype was seen many times. The chain uses TRBV4-1 and TRBJ2-1; a possible D gene is TRBD2 (6 bases). Trimming stripped 1 base from V and 5 bases from J, with 9 bases between. CDR1 and CDR2 from the germline V gene are MGHRA and YSYEKL. The CDR3 has 14 amino acids. CDR3 bases: TGCGCCAGCAGCCAAGCTAGCGCGAACAATGAGCAGTTCTTC. Protein: CASSQASANNEQFF.

V gene TRBV10-3 combines with J gene TRBJ2-5; TRBD1 aligns across 11 bases. This CDR3 is built from 13 residues. The trim removed 10 bases at V and 3 bases at J, leaving 4 bases unmatched. Germline V gives CDR1 ENHRY, CDR2 SYGVKD. CDR3 sequence: CATLGQGEETQYF. The CDR3 DNA sequence: TGTGCCACACTGGGACAGGGGGAAGAGACCCAGTACTTC.

The chain links TRBV7-9 to TRBJ1-1; D unresolved. The germline V and J ends were trimmed by 5 bases and 5 bases, with 9 bases remaining between them. Germline CDR1 SEHNR, CDR2 FQNEAQ (reference sequence). The CDR3 runs 12 residues. DNA for the CDR3: TGTGCCAGCAGCCGGAGAACTACTGAAGCTTTCTTT. Residues: CASSRRTTEAFF.

The V and J genes are TRBV9 and TRBJ2-5; tentative D call: TRBD1 (6 bases). The CDR3 contains 15 residues. CDR1 SGDLS and CDR2 YYNGEE come from the germline V gene. Trimming left V 4 bases short and J 5 bases short, with 18 bases between. For the CDR3, the DNA is TGTGCCAGCAGCCCAGGGGAGACCGATCCGGAGACCCAGTACTTC. Its protein product is CASSPGETDPETQYF.